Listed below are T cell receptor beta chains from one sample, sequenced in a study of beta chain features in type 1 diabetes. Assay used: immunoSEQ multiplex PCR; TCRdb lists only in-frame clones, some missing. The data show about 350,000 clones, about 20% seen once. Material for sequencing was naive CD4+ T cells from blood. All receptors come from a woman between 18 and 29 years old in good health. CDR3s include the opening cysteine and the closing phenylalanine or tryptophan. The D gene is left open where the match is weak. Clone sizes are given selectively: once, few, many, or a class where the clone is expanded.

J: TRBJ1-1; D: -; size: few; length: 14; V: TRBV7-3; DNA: TGTGCCAGCAGCTTAAAGGGGGTGGGCACTGAAGCTTTCTTT; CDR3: CASSLKGVGTEAFF
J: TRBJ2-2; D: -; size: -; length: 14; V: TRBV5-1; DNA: TGCGCCAGCAGCCCACTAGGGAACACCGGGGAGCTGTTTTTT; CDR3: CASSPLGNTGELFF
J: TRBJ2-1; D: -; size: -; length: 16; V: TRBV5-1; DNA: TGCGCCAGCAGCGAATCAGGTACGAGCTCCTACAATGAGCAGTTCTTC; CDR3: CASSESGTSSYNEQFF
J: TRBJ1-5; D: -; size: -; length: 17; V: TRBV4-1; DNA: TGCGCCAGCAGCCAAGATTTGACGGGGAGGCGCAATCAGCCCCAGCATTTT; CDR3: CASSQDLTGRRNQPQHF
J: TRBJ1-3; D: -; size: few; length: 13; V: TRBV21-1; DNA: TGTGCCAGCAGCAAAGTCCCGGGAAACACCATATATTTT; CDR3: CASSKVPGNTIYF
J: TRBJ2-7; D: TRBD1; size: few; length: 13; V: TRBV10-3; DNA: TGTGCCACCCTGGACAGGGGCCGCGACGAGCAGTACTTC; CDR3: CATLDRGRDEQYF
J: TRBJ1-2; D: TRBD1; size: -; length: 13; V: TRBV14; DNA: TGTGCCAGCAGCGGACGACAGGGCGGGACGCCAAACTTC; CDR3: CASSGRQGGTPNF
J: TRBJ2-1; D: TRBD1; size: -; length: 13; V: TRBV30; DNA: TGTGCCTGCAGACAGGGGCTCTACAATGAGCAGTTCTTC; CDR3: CACRQGLYNEQFF
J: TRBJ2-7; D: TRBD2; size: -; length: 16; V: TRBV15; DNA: TGTGCCACCAGCAGAGATCTTAGCGGGGGGTCCTACGAGCAGTACTTC; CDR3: CATSRDLSGGSYEQYF
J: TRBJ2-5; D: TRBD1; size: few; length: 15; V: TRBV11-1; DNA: TGTGCCAGCAGCTTCACCGGGACAGTCCAAGAGACCCAGTACTTC; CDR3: CASSFTGTVQETQYF
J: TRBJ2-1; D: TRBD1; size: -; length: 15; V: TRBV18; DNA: TGTGCCAGCTCACCGGCGGGACAGGGTGCCACTGAGCAGTTCTTC; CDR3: CASSPAGQGATEQFF
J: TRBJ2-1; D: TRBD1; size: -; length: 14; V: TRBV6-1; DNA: TGTGCCGGCGGTGGACAGGGCTCCTACAATGAGCAGTTCTTC; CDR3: CAGGGQGSYNEQFF
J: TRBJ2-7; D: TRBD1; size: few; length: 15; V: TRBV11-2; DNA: TGTGCCAGCAGCTCCTACCGGGACAGGGGCAACGAGCAGTACTTC; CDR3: CASSSYRDRGNEQYF
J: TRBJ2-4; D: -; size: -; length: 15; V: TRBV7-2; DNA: TGTGCCAGCAGCCCCGACTCGTTAGCCAAAAACATTCAGTACTTC; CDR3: CASSPDSLAKNIQYF
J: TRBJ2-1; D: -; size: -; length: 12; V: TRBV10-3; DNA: TGTGCCATCAGTGAGACTCCCAATGAGCAGTTCTTC; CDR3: CAISETPNEQFF
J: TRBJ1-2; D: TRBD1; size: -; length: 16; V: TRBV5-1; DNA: TGCGCCAGCAGCACTGGTGTCGACAGGGCCACCTATGGCTACACCTTC; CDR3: CASSTGVDRATYGYTF
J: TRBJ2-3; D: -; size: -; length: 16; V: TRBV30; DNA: TGTGCCTGGAGCATCCGGCTGGGCCGCAGGGCAGATACGCAGTATTTT; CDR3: CAWSIRLGRRADTQYF
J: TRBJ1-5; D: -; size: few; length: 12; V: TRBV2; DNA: TGTGCCAGCAATGGGGAGGGTCAGCCCCAGCATTTT; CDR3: CASNGEGQPQHF
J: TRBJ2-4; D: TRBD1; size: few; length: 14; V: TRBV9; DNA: TGTGCCAGCAGCGAGGGACAGGGAAAACACATTCAGTACTTC; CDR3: CASSEGQGKHIQYF
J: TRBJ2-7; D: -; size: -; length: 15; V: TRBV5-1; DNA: TGCGCCAGCAGCTTGGTGTCCAGCGGTTCAACCGAGCAGTACTTC; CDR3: CASSLVSSGSTEQYF
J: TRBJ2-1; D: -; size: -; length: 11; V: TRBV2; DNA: TGTGCCAGCCTTGAGCGCGGCGAGCAGTTCTTC; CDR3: CASLERGEQFF
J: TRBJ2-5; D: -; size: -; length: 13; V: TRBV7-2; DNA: TGTGCCAGCAGCCCCAGGGATCCAGAGACCCAGTACTTC; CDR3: CASSPRDPETQYF
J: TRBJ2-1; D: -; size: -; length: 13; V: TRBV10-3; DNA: TGTGCCATTCGGACCCAGGAGGACAATGAGCAGTTCTTC; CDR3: CAIRTQEDNEQFF
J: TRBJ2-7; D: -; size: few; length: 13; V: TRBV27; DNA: TGTGCCAGCTCATCCCCCGACAGCTACGAGCAGTACTTC; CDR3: CASSSPDSYEQYF
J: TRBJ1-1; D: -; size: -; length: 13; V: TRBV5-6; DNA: TGTGCCAGCAGCCTATCGCATCGCACTGAAGCTTTCTTT; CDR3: CASSLSHRTEAFF
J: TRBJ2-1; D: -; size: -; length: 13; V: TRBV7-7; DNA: TGTGCTAGCAGCTTAACTAGATACAATGAGCAGTTCTTC; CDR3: CASSLTRYNEQFF
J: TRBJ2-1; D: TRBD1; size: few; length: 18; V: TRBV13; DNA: TGTGCCAGCAGCCCCCCAGGGCCCATTAGACAGGGTAGGGATGAGCAGTTCTTC; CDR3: CASSPPGPIRQGRDEQFF
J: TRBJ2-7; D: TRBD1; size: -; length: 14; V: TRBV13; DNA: TGTGCCAGCAGCGACGACAGGGGGGCCTACGAGCAGTACTTC; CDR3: CASSDDRGAYEQYF